The rows below give T cell receptor beta chains drawn from one sample of a study of blood T cell repertoires in COVID-19. TCRdb keeps only in-frame clones here, not all; method: immunoSEQ multiplex PCR. This sample has 250,000 to 400,000 clones; roughly nine tenths occur once, and the top ten carry 5.2%. Sequencing used PBMCs or T cells enriched from blood (not recorded which). The receptors shown here come from a man in his 60s who had recovered from COVID-19. Both conserved end residues are part of each CDR3. A D gene is named only where the DNA matches it firmly. Not all rows give a size; the values are once, few, many and, for expanded clones, a class.

clone_size,v_call,j_call,d_call,cdr3_aa,cdr3_nt
.,TRBV28,TRBJ2-7,.,CASSLTQGSYEQYF,TGTGCCAGCAGTTTGACACAGGGATCCTACGAGCAGTACTTC
few,TRBV6-1,TRBJ1-5,.,CASSEGSVDGQPQHF,TGTGCCAGCAGTGAGGGCTCGGTGGATGGTCAGCCCCAGCATTTT
.,TRBV9,TRBJ2-4,TRBD2,CASSQDPGLEGNIQYF,TGTGCCAGCAGCCAGGATCCGGGACTAGAAGGAAACATTCAGTACTTC
.,TRBV29-1,TRBJ2-7,.,CSVADSYEQYF,TGCAGCGTCGCTGACAGTTACGAGCAGTACTTC
.,TRBV28,TRBJ2-4,TRBD1,CASNRGRGNIQYF,TGTGCCAGCAACAGGGGGCGCGGAAACATTCAGTACTTC
.,TRBV3-1/TRBV3-2,TRBJ2-1,.,CASSQAALEQFF,TGTGCCAGCAGCCAAGCTGCGTTGGAGCAGTTCTTC
.,TRBV6-1,TRBJ2-2,.,CASSEVGAPGELFF,TGTGCCAGCAGTGAAGTTGGGGCACCCGGGGAGCTGTTTTTT
.,TRBV5-6,TRBJ2-3,TRBD2,CASSPPRAGSTDTQYF,TGTGCCAGCAGCCCTCCCCGAGCGGGAAGCACAGATACGCAGTATTTT
.,TRBV24-1,TRBJ2-1,TRBD2,CATSGEAGGPIHNEQFF,TGTGCCACCAGTGGGGAAGCGGGAGGGCCGATCCACAATGAGCAGTTCTTC
.,TRBV20-1,TRBJ2-3,.,CSASVLAESTDTQYF,TGCAGTGCTAGTGTGCTAGCAGAGAGCACAGATACGCAGTATTTT
.,TRBV28,TRBJ1-6,.,CASRTGSSPLHF,TGTGCCAGCAGAACAGGGAGTTCACCCCTCCACTTT
once,TRBV7-2,TRBJ1-1,.,CASSPSQGRTEAFF,TGTGCCAGCAGCCCATCACAGGGTCGGACTGAAGCTTTCTTT
.,TRBV11-2,TRBJ2-7,TRBD2,CASSLDLGLAYEQYF,TGTGCCAGCAGCTTAGATCTTGGACTAGCGTACGAGCAGTACTTC
.,TRBV7-2,TRBJ2-7,.,CASSLDGSSYEQYF,TGTGCCAGCAGCTTGGACGGGAGCTCCTACGAGCAGTACTTC
.,TRBV28,TRBJ1-5,.,CASLVPGQGNQPQHF,TGTGCCAGCTTGGTTCCGGGACAAGGTAATCAGCCCCAGCATTTT
.,TRBV6-2/TRBV6-3,TRBJ2-5,TRBD2,CASSSRTSSLVTQYF,TGTGCCAGCAGTTCCCGGACTAGCAGTTTAGTTACCCAGTACTTC
.,TRBV18,TRBJ1-4,TRBD1,CASSPRGTDEKLFF,TGTGCCAGCTCACCACGCGGGACAGACGAAAAACTGTTTTTT
.,TRBV6-5,TRBJ2-1,TRBD2,CASRRLAGDNEQFF,TGTGCCAGCAGGAGACTAGCGGGGGACAATGAGCAGTTCTTC
once,TRBV30,TRBJ1-1,.,CAWSVRWQANTEAFF,TGTGCCTGGAGTGTAAGGTGGCAGGCGAACACTGAAGCTTTCTTT
.,TRBV5-5,TRBJ2-1,TRBD2,CASSLLAGPYNEQFF,TGTGCCAGCAGCCTACTAGCGGGGCCCTACAATGAGCAGTTCTTC
.,TRBV6-2/TRBV6-3,TRBJ2-1,.,CASSYPSKGIASYNEQFF,TGTGCCAGCAGTTACCCCTCGAAGGGGATCGCATCTTACAATGAGCAGTTCTTC
.,TRBV28,TRBJ2-3,.,CASSPRGGLGGRVDDTQYF,TGTGCCAGCAGTCCCCGAGGGGGCTTGGGAGGCCGGGTAGATGATACGCAGTATTTT
.,TRBV9,TRBJ2-3,TRBD2,CASSKAGGTDTQYF,TGTGCCAGCAGCAAAGCGGGAGGCACAGATACGCAGTATTTT
once,TRBV9,TRBJ2-7,.,CASSVAQGQGYEQYF,TGTGCCAGCAGCGTAGCTCAGGGACAAGGCTACGAGCAGTACTTC
.,TRBV29-1,TRBJ1-4,TRBD1,CSALTGGGEKLFF,TGCAGCGCCCTGACAGGGGGCGGCGAAAAACTGTTTTTT
.,TRBV5-1,TRBJ2-1,.,CASSFLGANTYNEQFF,TGCGCCAGCAGCTTTCTGGGGGCTAATACCTACAATGAGCAGTTCTTC
.,TRBV9,TRBJ2-3,.,CASSPLIGGSDTQYF,TGTGCCAGCAGCCCCTTAATCGGGGGATCAGATACGCAGTATTTT
.,TRBV18,TRBJ1-4,TRBD1,CASSPQGASEKLFF,TGTGCCAGCTCACCACAGGGGGCGAGTGAAAAACTGTTTTTT
.,TRBV10-2,TRBJ2-3,TRBD2,CATRLGTSGRVTDTQYF,TGCGCCACCAGGCTAGGGACTAGCGGGAGAGTAACAGATACGCAGTATTTT
.,TRBV6-5,TRBJ2-3,.,CASSRLTGQTDTQYF,TGTGCCAGCAGCCGCCTGACGGGACAAACAGATACGCAGTATTTT
.,TRBV19,TRBJ2-7,TRBD1,CASSTGQGVNEQYF,TGTGCCAGTAGTACGGGACAGGGGGTCAACGAGCAGTACTTC
.,TRBV5-1,TRBJ1-1,TRBD1,CASSFDRDEAFF,TGCGCCAGCAGCTTTGACAGGGATGAAGCTTTCTTT
.,TRBV28,TRBJ1-2,.,CASRGMIRQFYGYTF,TGTGCCAGCAGGGGAATGATTAGACAGTTCTATGGCTACACCTTC
once,TRBV15,TRBJ2-5,.,CATSRDLVETQYF,TGTGCCACCAGCAGAGATCTCGTAGAGACCCAGTACTTC
.,TRBV24-1,TRBJ2-1,TRBD1,CATSGHSGTEGNEQFF,TGTGCCACCAGTGGCCACTCCGGGACAGAGGGCAATGAGCAGTTCTTC
.,TRBV24-1,TRBJ1-2,TRBD1,CATSDPGQGVYGYTF,TGTGCCACCAGTGATCCGGGACAGGGCGTCTATGGCTACACCTTC
.,TRBV24-1,TRBJ2-2,TRBD1,CATSDGQGAGGELFF,TGTGCCACCAGTGATGGACAGGGGGCTGGCGGGGAGCTGTTTTTT
few,TRBV19,TRBJ2-2,.,CASFPRFINTGELFF,TGTGCCAGTTTTCCCCGTTTTATCAACACCGGGGAGCTGTTTTTT
.,TRBV6-5,TRBJ1-6,.,CASEGGNNSPLHF,TGTGCCAGTGAAGGGGGAAATAATTCACCCCTCCACTTT
.,TRBV6-6,TRBJ1-2,TRBD1,CASNRWTGRGSYGYTF,TGTGCCAGCAATCGATGGACAGGGCGGGGGTCCTATGGCTACACCTTC
.,TRBV30,TRBJ2-7,.,CAWSPGTGAEQYF,TGTGCCTGGAGTCCCGGAACGGGTGCCGAGCAGTACTTC
.,TRBV4-3,TRBJ2-7,TRBD2,CASSTQRGSYEQYF,TGCGCCAGCAGCACACAGCGGGGCTCCTACGAGCAGTACTTC
few,TRBV6-5,TRBJ2-3,TRBD2,CASSTGGADTQYF,TGTGCCAGCAGCACGGGGGGAGCAGATACGCAGTATTTT
.,TRBV7-2,TRBJ1-5,TRBD1,CASSLKLGQGAQTQHF,TGTGCCAGCAGCCTAAAGCTAGGACAGGGGGCGCAGACCCAGCATTTT
.,TRBV5-1,TRBJ2-5,.,CASSGGVVEETQYF,TGCGCCAGCAGCGGCGGGGTCGTGGAAGAGACCCAGTACTTC
.,TRBV19,TRBJ1-5,TRBD1,CASTRTGESNQPQHF,TGTGCCAGTACCAGGACAGGGGAGAGCAATCAGCCCCAGCATTTT
.,TRBV2,TRBJ2-7,.,CASSVNSYEQYF,TGTGCCAGCAGTGTAAACTCCTACGAGCAGTACTTC
.,TRBV2,TRBJ1-2,.,CASSKGTPNYGYTF,TGTGCCAGCAGCAAAGGGACTCCTAACTATGGCTACACCTTC
once,TRBV30,TRBJ1-6,.,CAWHSGLNSPLHF,TGTGCCTGGCACAGCGGGCTTAATTCACCCCTCCACTTT
.,TRBV6-1,TRBJ2-3,.,CASSEAFWDSSTDTQYF,TGTGCCAGCAGTGAAGCCTTTTGGGACTCTTCCACAGATACGCAGTATTTT
.,TRBV4-2,TRBJ2-3,TRBD2,CASSQPSGSQDTQYF,TGTGCCAGCAGCCAGCCTAGCGGGAGCCAAGATACGCAGTATTTT
.,TRBV9,TRBJ2-2,.,CASSVAGHLTGELFF,TGTGCCAGCAGCGTAGCCGGTCACCTCACCGGGGAGCTGTTTTTT
once,TRBV7-2,TRBJ1-5,.,CASSLSFSNQPQHF,TGTGCCAGCAGCTTATCGTTTAGCAATCAGCCCCAGCATTTT
.,TRBV6-5,TRBJ2-7,.,CASSPGQVPYEQYF,TGTGCCAGCAGCCCAGGGCAAGTCCCCTACGAGCAGTACTTC
.,TRBV28,TRBJ1-1,.,CASSLGGYEAFF,TGTGCCAGCAGTTTAGGGGGGTATGAAGCTTTCTTT
few,TRBV19,TRBJ2-3,TRBD2,CASRGLAGGDTQYF,TGTGCCAGCCGGGGACTAGCGGGAGGGGATACGCAGTATTTT
.,TRBV2,TRBJ2-7,.,CASRSDSPYEQYF,TGTGCCAGCCGATCCGACAGTCCCTACGAGCAGTACTTC
.,TRBV12-3/TRBV12-4,TRBJ1-2,TRBD1,CASSKTQGQGYTF,TGTGCCAGCAGTAAAACACAGGGACAGGGCTACACCTTC
.,TRBV6-2/TRBV6-3,TRBJ2-1,TRBD2,CASSYLGTSGGGNEQFF,TGTGCCAGCAGTTACTTAGGGACTAGCGGGGGCGGCAATGAGCAGTTCTTC
.,TRBV7-2,TRBJ2-1,.,CASSPKARLYNEQFF,TGTGCCAGCAGTCCTAAAGCCCGTCTCTACAATGAGCAGTTCTTC